The 8 T cell receptor beta chains presented below share a single source sample, sequenced in a study of human T cells and chemical hapten exposure. Time point reported: patch test 1, 2 weeks after DPC sensitization. Treatment here: therapeutic diphenylcyclopropenone sensitization with weekly scalp DPC. TCRdb re-called the RACE reads through MiXCR, storing one row per CDR3 protein. The table includes more than 95,000 distinct CDR3 sequences, around an eighth detected once. The sequencing used whole blood, collected in connection with sensitization to the hapten diphenylcyclopropenone (DPC). These receptors all come from a woman aged 50 to 65 with alopecia areata. Some clones in this sample may be carry-over from other donors' samples.

There are many counts of this clonotype. The chain employs TRBV5-1 and TRBJ1-1; D is ambiguous. V dropped 0 bases and J dropped 1 base, with 10 bases sitting between them. Germline-derived CDR1 and CDR2 are SGHRS and YFSETQ. This CDR3 region has 15 residues. The CDR3 sequence: CASSLDESRNTEAFF. The CDR3 DNA reads as TGCGCCAGCAGCTTGGACGAGTCAAGGAACACTGAAGCTTTCTTT.

This clonotype was picked up many times. The rearrangement uses TRBV12-3 or TRBV12-4 and TRBJ1-5; D gene uncertain. The CDR3 runs to 15 residues. The V end was cut by 5 bases, the J end by 1 base, with 12 bases between. The CDR3 loop reads CASSLLGKSNQPQHF. DNA of the CDR3: TGTGCCAGCAGTCTGCTTGGGAAAAGCAATCAGCCCCAGCATTTT.

There are many counts of this clonotype. The chain has TRBV28 and TRBJ1-2; D might be TRBD1 (5 bases). Trimming left V 5 bases short and J 8 bases short, with 18 bases between. The germline gives CDR1 MDHEN, CDR2 SYDVKM. The CDR3 has 14 residues. CDR3 sequence (DNA): TGTGCCAGCAGTCTCATTTGGGGGGATGGCGGCTACACCTTC. This sequence encodes CASSLIWGDGGYTF.

This clonotype was counted at least ten times. The chain links TRBV27 to TRBJ1-1; 8 bases fit TRBD1. Germline V gives CDR1 MNHEY, CDR2 SMNVEV (reference sequence). The ends lost 5 bases at V and 5 bases at J; junction bases unmatched: 16. CDR3 length: 17 amino acids. The CDR3 here is CASSPRDRQGLRTEAFF. Here the CDR3 DNA reads TGTGCCAGCAGTCCCCGAGACCGACAGGGGCTAAGAACTGAAGCTTTCTTT.

This clonotype was observed a few times. The gene calls are TRBV7-2 and TRBJ1-1, with 8 bases that match TRBD1. Losses at the gene ends were 1 base for V and 11 bases for J; bases not matched to a gene: 9. The CDR3 contains 14 residues. Germline V gene sequence: CDR1 SGHTA, CDR2 FQGNSA. The CDR3 region has the DNA TGTGCCAGCAGCTTAGGACAGGGGCAGGCGGGGGCTTTCTTT. This encodes CASSLGQGQAGAFF.

In this sample, this clonotype turned up many times. CDR3 sequence (DNA): TGCAGTGCTACATACCACCGGAGGACATCACAAGAGACCCAGTACTTC. As protein: CSATYHRRTSQETQYF. The V gene is TRBV20-1, the J gene TRBJ2-5; perhaps D is TRBD1 or TRBD2 (5 bases each). V lost 4 bases to trimming and J lost 2 bases, with 20 bases between them. The CDR3 extends over 16 amino acids. Looked up from germline, CDR1 is DFQATT and CDR2 is SNEGSKA (reference sequence).

In its sample, this clonotype was seen a few times. The V call is TRBV19, the J call TRBJ1-5; D is possibly TRBD1 (5 bases). V shed 6 bases and J shed 5 bases, with 17 bases lying between them. Germline V gene sequence: CDR1 LNHDA, CDR2 SQIVND (reference sequence). The CDR3 runs 15 residues. The CDR3 reads CASRGNQGVDQPQHF. The CDR3 DNA follows: TGTGCCAGTAGGGGGAACCAGGGTGTGGATCAGCCCCAGCATTTT.

This clonotype came up many times. V and J are TRBV12-3 or TRBV12-4 and TRBJ1-6; D is unclear. This CDR3 has 15 amino acids. V lost 3 bases and J 5 bases, leaving 11 bases between the germline ends. The CDR3 region is CASSFGYRNNSPLHF. CDR3 in DNA: TGTGCCAGCAGTTTCGGGTACAGAAATAATTCACCCCTCCACTTT.